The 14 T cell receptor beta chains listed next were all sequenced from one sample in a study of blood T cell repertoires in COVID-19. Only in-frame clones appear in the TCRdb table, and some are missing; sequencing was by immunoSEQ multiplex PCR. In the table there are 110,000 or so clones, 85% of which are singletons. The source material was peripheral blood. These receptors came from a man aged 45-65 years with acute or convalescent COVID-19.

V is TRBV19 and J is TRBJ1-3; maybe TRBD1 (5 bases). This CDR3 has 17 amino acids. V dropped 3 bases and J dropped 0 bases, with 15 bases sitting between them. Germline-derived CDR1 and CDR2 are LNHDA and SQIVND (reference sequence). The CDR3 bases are TGTGCCAGTAGTATCCCGCCATTCGGGGGCTCTGGAAACACCATATATTTT. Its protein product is CASSIPPFGGSGNTIYF.

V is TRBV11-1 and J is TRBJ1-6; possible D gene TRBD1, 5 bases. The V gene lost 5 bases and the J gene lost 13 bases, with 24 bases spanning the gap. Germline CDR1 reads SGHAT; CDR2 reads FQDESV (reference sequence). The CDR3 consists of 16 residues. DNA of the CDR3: TGTGCCAGCAGCCATCACCTGGCAGGGCAAGTTGCGCCCCTCCACTTT. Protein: CASSHHLAGQVAPLHF. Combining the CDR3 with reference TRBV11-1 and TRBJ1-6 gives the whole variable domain EAEVAQSPRYKITEKSQAVAFWCDPISGHATLYWYRQILGQGPELLVQFQDESVVDDSQLPKDRFSAERLKGVDSTLKIQPAELGDSAMYLCASSHHLAGQVAPLHFGNGTRLTVT.

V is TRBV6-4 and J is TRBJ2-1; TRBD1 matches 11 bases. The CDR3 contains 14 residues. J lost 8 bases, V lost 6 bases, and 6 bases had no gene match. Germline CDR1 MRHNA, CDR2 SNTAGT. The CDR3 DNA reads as TGTGCCAGCAGAGCGGGACAGGGGGTCGATGAGCAGTTCTTC. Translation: CASRAGQGVDEQFF.

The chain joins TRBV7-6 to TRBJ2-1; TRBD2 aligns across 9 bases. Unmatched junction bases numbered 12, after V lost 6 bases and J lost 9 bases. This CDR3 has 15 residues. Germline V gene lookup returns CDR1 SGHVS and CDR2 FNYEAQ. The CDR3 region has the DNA TGTGCCAGCAGTGTCGGGGGAGCGGGAGGCCTTGAGCAGTTCTTC. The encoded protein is CASSVGGAGGLEQFF. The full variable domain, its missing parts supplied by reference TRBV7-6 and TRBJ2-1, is GAGVSQSPRYKVTKRGQDVALRCDPISGHVSLYWYRQALGQGPEFLTYFNYEAQQDKSGLPNDRFSAERPEGSISTLTIQRTEQRDSAMYRCASSVGGAGGLEQFFGPGTRLTVL.

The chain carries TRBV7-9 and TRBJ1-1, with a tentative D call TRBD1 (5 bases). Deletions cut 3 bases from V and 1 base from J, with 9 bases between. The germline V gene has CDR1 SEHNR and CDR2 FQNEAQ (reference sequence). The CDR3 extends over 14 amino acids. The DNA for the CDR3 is TGTGCCAGCAGCTTCAGGGTAGGGAACACTGAAGCTTTCTTT. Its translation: CASSFRVGNTEAFF.

The CDR3 region has the DNA TGTGCCAGCACCCACAGGGGGGGGACAGCGAACACCGGGGAGCTGTTTTTT. It encodes CASTHRGGTANTGELFF. The rearrangement joins TRBV27 to TRBJ2-2; weak D call: TRBD1 (8 bases). This CDR3 comprises 17 residues. The V gene lost 7 bases and the J gene lost 0 bases, with 18 bases spanning the gap. Germline CDR1 MNHEY, CDR2 SMNVEV (reference sequence).

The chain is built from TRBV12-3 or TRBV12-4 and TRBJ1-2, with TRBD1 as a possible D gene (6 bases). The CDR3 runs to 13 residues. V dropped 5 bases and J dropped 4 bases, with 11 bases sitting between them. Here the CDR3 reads CASSTDRTYGYTF. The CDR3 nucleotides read TGTGCCAGCAGTACCGACAGGACCTATGGCTACACCTTC.

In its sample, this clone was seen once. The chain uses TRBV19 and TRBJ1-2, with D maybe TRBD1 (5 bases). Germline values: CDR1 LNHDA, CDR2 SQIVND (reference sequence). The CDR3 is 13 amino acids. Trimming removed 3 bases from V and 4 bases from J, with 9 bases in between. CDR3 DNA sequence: TGTGCCAGTAGTATGGGGCAGGGCTATGGCTACACCTTC. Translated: CASSMGQGYGYTF. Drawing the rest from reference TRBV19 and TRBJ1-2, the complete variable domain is DGGITQSPKYLFRKEGQNVTLSCEQNLNHDAMYWYRQDPGQGLRLIYYSQIVNDFQKGDIAEGYSVSREKKESFPLTVTSAQKNPTAFYLCASSMGQGYGYTFGSGTRLTVV.

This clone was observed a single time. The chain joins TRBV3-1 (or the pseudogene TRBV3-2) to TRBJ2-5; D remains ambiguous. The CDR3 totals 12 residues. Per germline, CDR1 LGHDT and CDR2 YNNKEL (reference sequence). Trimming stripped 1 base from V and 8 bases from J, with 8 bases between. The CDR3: CASSQVEQTQYF. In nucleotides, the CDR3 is TGTGCCAGCAGCCAAGTCGAACAAACCCAGTACTTC.

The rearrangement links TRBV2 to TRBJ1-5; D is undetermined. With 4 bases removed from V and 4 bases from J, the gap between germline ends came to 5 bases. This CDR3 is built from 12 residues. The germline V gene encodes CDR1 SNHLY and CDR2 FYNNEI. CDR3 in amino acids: CASSGANQPQHF. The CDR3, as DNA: TGTGCCAGCAGTGGGGCTAATCAGCCCCAGCATTTT.

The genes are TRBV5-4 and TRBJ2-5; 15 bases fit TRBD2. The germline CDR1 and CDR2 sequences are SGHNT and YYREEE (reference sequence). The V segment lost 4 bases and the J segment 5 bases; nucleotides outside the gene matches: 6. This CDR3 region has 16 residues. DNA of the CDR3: TGTGCCAGCAGCCTTGTCGGACTAGCGGGAGGGGAGACCCAGTACTTC. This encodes CASSLVGLAGGETQYF.

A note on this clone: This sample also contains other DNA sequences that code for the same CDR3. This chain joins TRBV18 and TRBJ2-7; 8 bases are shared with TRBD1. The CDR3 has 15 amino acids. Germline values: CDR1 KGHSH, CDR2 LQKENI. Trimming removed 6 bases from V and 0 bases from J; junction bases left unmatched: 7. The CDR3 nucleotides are TGTGCCAGCTCCCCGCCCGGACAGGGCTCCTACGAGCAGTACTTC. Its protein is CASSPPGQGSYEQYF.

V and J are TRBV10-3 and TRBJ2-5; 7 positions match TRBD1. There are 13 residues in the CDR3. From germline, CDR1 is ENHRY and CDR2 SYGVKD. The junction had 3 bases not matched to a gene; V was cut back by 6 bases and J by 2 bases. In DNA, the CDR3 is TGTGCCATCAGCAAGGGACAGCAAGAGACCCAGTACTTC. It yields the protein CAISKGQQETQYF.

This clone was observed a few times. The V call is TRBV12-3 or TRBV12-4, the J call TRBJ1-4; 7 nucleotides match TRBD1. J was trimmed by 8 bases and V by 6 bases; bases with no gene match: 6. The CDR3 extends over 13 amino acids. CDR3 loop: CASSQGVGEKLFF. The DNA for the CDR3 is TGTGCCAGCAGCCAGGGGGTAGGGGAAAAACTGTTTTTT.